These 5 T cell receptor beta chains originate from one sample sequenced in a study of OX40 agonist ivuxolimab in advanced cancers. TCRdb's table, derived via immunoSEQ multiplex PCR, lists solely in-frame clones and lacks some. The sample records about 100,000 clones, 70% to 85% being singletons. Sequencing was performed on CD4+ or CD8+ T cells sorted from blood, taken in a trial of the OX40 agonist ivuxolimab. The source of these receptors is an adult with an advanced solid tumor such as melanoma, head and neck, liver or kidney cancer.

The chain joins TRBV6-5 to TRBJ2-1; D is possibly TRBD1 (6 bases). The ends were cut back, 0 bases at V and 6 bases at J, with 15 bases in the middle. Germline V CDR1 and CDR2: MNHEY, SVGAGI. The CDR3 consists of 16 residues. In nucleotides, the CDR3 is TGTGCCAGCAGTTACTCCCCGGGACACAGGGCCAATGAGCAGTTCTTC. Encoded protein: CASSYSPGHRANEQFF.

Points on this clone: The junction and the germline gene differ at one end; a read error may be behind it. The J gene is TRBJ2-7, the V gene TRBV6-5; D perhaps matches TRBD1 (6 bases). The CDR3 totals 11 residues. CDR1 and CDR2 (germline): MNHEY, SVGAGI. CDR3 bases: TGTGCCATCAGTGTAGGGGGCGAGCAGTACTTC. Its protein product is CAISVGGEQYF.

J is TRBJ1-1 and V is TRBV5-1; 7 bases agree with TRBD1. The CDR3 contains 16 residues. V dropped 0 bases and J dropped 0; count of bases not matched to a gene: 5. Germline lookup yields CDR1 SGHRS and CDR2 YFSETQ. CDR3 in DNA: TGCGCCAGCAGCTTGGAGATACAGGGGTTGAACACTGAAGCTTTCTTT. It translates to CASSLEIQGLNTEAFF. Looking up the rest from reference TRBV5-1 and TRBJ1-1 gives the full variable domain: KAGVTQTPRYLIKTRGQQVTLSCSPISGHRSVSWYQQTPGQGLQFLFEYFSETQRNKGNFPGRFSGRQFSNSRSEMNVSTLELGDSALYLCASSLEIQGLNTEAFFGQGTRLTVV.

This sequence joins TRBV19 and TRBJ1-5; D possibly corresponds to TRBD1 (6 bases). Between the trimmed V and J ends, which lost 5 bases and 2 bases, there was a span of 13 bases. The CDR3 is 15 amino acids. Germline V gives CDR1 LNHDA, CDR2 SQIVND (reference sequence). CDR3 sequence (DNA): TGTGCCAGTAGTCCCAGAGGGGGTGGCAATCAGCCCCAGCATTTT. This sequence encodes CASSPRGGGNQPQHF.

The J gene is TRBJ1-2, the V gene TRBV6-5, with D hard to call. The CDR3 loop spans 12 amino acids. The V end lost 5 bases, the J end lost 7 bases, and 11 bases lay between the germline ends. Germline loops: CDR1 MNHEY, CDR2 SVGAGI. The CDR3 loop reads CASSTGGIGYTF. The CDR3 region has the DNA TGTGCCAGCAGTACCGGAGGGATTGGCTACACCTTC.